The clone carrying this T cell receptor (beta chain) occurred a few times. Study processing details: Amplification of reference gene primers was used by the study to estimate nucleated cell counts. The protocol was immunoSEQ multiplex PCR, while the TCRdb copy is restricted to in-frame clones and leaves out a portion. V, J and clone size reflect that table, while D and trimming were determined from the DNA. The table shows over 100,000 clones, with about 80% occurring only once. The sample belongs to a study of blood T cell repertoires in COVID-19. Study at large: The United States, Italy and Spain supplied acute and convalescent COVID-19 samples. In each case, the material was cDNA or gDNA derived from T cells, B-cell-depleted T cells, or PBMCs.

Germline CDR1 and CDR2: GTSNPN and SVGIG (reference sequence). Trimming took off 2 bases at V and 5 bases at J, with 16 bases between the two ends. The CDR3 runs 15 residues. The sample was peripheral blood. The V gene is TRBV30, the J gene TRBJ1-5; the D gene is possibly TRBD1 (6 bases). The clonotype comes from a man aged 55 to 70 with acute or convalescent COVID-19. CDR3 in amino acids: CAWSRGQGNYQPQHF. CDR3 nucleotides: TGTGCCTGGAGTCGAGGGCAGGGGAATTATCAGCCCCAGCATTTT.